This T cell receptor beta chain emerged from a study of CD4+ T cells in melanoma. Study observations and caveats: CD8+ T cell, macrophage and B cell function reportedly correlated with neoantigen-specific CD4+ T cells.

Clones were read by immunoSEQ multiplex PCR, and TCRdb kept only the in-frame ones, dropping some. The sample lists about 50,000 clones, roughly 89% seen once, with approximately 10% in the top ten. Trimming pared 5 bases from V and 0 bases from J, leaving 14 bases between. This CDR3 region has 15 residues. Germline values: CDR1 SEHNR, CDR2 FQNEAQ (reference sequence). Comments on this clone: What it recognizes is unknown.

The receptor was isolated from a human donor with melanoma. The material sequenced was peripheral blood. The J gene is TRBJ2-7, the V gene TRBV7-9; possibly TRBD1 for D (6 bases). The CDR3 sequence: CASSPLGAHSYEQYF. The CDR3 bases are TGTGCCAGCAGCCCCCTGGGGGCCCACTCCTACGAGCAGTACTTC.